One and the same sample provided the 16 T cell receptor beta chains below, sequenced in a study of T cell repertoires in cytomegalovirus infection (dated by TCRdb to about 2019). Instrument used: Illumina HiSeq 1500. Starting from the raw public reads, TCRdb applied fastp trimming at Q25, assembled clones with MiXCR and retained in-frame beta chains. Merged by CDR3 protein, the rows form single entries marked with the most common genes and DNA. The sample has roughly 340,000 distinct CDR3 sequences on record, 25% to 30% of them singletons. Around 20% of the sample is in the top ten clones. The treatment or condition label corresponds to: in vitro stimulation with specific CMV peptide epitopes to enrich CMV-specific T cells. No antigen is known for these receptors. The sample in question was cultured PBMCs, obtained from culture after CMV antigen stimulation. These receptors were obtained from a human donor in good health (CMV status not recorded). Some clones in this sample may be carry-over from other donors' samples.

V gene TRBV20-1 combines with J gene TRBJ1-2; tentatively, D is TRBD1 (6 bases). Trimming removed 6 bases at V and 8 bases at J, with 19 bases between. Germline assignment: CDR1 DFQATT and CDR2 SNEGSKA (reference sequence). CDR3 length: 13 residues. The DNA for the CDR3 is TGCAGTGCCCACCTGGGGGGGGCTCGAGGCTACACCTTC. Translating gives CSAHLGGARGYTF.

This clonotype was seen a few times. CDR3 coding DNA: TGCGCCAGCAGCTCCGACGTCTACTACGAGCAGTACTTC. Protein sequence: CASSSDVYYEQYF. The rearrangement uses TRBV5-1 and TRBJ2-7, with D unresolved. The length of the CDR3 is 13 residues. Germline CDR1 reads SGHRS; CDR2 reads YFSETQ. The germline V and J ends were trimmed by 3 bases and 3 bases, with 10 bases remaining between them.

Judged by abundance, this clonotype is medium-sized (0.01 to 0.1%). The chain recombines TRBV6-1 with TRBJ2-7; TRBD2 might be the D (7 bases). Trimming cost V 6 bases and J 5 bases, with 17 bases left between them. CDR3 length: 14 residues. From germline, CDR1 is MNHNS and CDR2 SASEGT. The CDR3 spells CASREYGGRNEQYF. CDR3 bases: TGTGCCAGCAGAGAATACGGGGGGCGAAACGAGCAGTACTTC.

Many counts were recorded for this clonotype. V usage is TRBV20-1 and J usage is TRBJ1-2; TRBD1 matches at 10 bases. Germline V gene lookup returns CDR1 DFQATT and CDR2 SNEGSKA (reference sequence). The CDR3 length is 15 residues. Unmatched junction bases numbered 10, after V lost 6 bases and J lost 3 bases. CDR3 protein: CSALLDRGFDYGYTF. The CDR3 nucleotides read TGCAGTGCCCTCCTGGACAGGGGGTTTGACTATGGCTACACCTTC.

This clonotype was seen at least ten times. The rearrangement uses TRBV7-8 and TRBJ1-5; D ambiguous. Germline CDR1 and CDR2: SGHVS and FQNEAQ. The CDR3 runs 14 residues. V was shortened by 2 bases and J by 0 bases, with 5 bases between the two germline ends. The CDR3 here is CASSLLYSNQPQHF. The CDR3 bases are TGTGCCAGCAGCTTACTATATAGCAATCAGCCCCAGCATTTT.

The rearrangement links TRBV28 to TRBJ2-5, with D possibly being TRBD2 (5 bases). V shed 4 bases and J shed 0 bases, with 18 bases lying between them. This CDR3 is built from 17 residues. The germline CDR1 and CDR2 sequences are MDHEN and SYDVKM. As DNA, the CDR3 is TGTGCCAGCAGTTCAGACGGGATAGCTCAGTACCAAGAGACCCAGTACTTC. Its protein is CASSSDGIAQYQETQYF.

The sample holds a few counts of this clonotype. The DNA for the CDR3 is TGTGCCAGTGAACCGACAGGGTATAATTCACCCCTCCACTTT. This translates into CASEPTGYNSPLHF. V usage is TRBV19 and J usage is TRBJ1-6, with 7 nucleotides matching TRBD1. V lost 8 bases, J lost 4 bases, and 5 bases stayed unmatched. This CDR3 has 14 amino acids. The germline gives CDR1 LNHDA, CDR2 SQIVND (reference sequence).

About this clonotype itself: Given a much more abundant clone one base away, this may be a read error. The chain links TRBV27 to TRBJ1-1, with 7 bases aligning to TRBD1. The CDR3 extends over 14 amino acids. The V segment lost 3 bases and the J segment 1 base; nucleotides outside the gene matches: 2. Germline-derived CDR1 and CDR2 are MNHEY and SMNVEV (reference sequence). The CDR3 region is CASSFDRENTEAFF. The CDR3 DNA reads as TGTGCCAGCAGTTTCGACAGGGAGAACACTGAAGCTTTCTTT.

This clonotype was detected ten times or more. V is TRBV12-3 or TRBV12-4 and J is TRBJ1-5; D gene ambiguous. Trimming removed 5 bases at V and 3 bases at J, with 11 bases between. The CDR3 has 14 residues. The CDR3 is CASSTGPYNQPQHF. DNA for the CDR3: TGTGCCAGCAGTACCGGGCCGTACAATCAGCCCCAGCATTTT.

In its sample, this clonotype was seen many times. V is TRBV7-6 and J is TRBJ2-2; a possible D gene is TRBD2 (5 bases). The ends were cut back, 8 bases at V and 1 base at J, with 11 bases in the middle. Germline V CDR1 and CDR2: SGHVS, FNYEAQ. CDR3 length equals 14 residues. CDR3 in DNA: TGTGCCAGCGGCGTAAGCGGGAACACCGGGGAGCTGTTTTTT. Amino acids: CASGVSGNTGELFF.

This clonotype was seen a few times. The chain combines TRBV19 with TRBJ2-1; TRBD1 aligns across 9 bases. Trimming took 3 bases from V and 6 from J; bases not matched to a gene: 6. CDR1 LNHDA and CDR2 SQIVND come from the germline V gene (reference sequence). This CDR3 is built from 15 residues. CDR3 nucleotide sequence: TGTGCCAGTAGTATTAAGGTGGACAGGGGCAATGAGCAGTTCTTC. Encoded protein: CASSIKVDRGNEQFF.

The chain joins TRBV12-3 or TRBV12-4 to TRBJ1-1, with D perhaps TRBD1 (5 bases). Trimming shortened V by 6 bases and J by 0 bases, and 17 bases separated the two germline ends. There are 16 residues in the CDR3. CDR3 sequence (DNA): TGTGCCAGCAGCCGCACCGGGACGGTTATGAACACTGAAGCTTTCTTT. This sequence encodes CASSRTGTVMNTEAFF.

The chain joins TRBV6-1 to TRBJ2-2; the D is unclear. The V gene's germline CDR1 is MNHNS and CDR2 SASEGT. The CDR3 covers 17 residues. The V gene lost 1 base and the J gene lost 2 bases, with 14 bases spanning the gap. In DNA, the CDR3 is TGTGCCAGCAGTGAAGGTCTCTACTTTTATAACACCGGGGAGCTGTTTTTT. Its translation is CASSEGLYFYNTGELFF.

This clonotype was observed at least ten times. The chain couples TRBV5-1 to TRBJ1-1; D is ambiguous. The germline V gene has CDR1 SGHRS and CDR2 YFSETQ. V was clipped by 0 bases and J by 6 bases, with 3 bases between them. This CDR3 is 11 amino acids long. The CDR3 protein is CASSLGPEAFF. The CDR3 nucleotides are TGCGCCAGCAGCTTGGGTCCTGAAGCTTTCTTT. Full variable domain (remainder filled in from reference TRBV5-1 and TRBJ1-1): KAGVTQTPRYLIKTRGQQVTLSCSPISGHRSVSWYQQTPGQGLQFLFEYFSETQRNKGNFPGRFSGRQFSNSRSEMNVSTLELGDSALYLCASSLGPEAFFGQGTRLTVV.

A few counts support this clonotype. This chain uses TRBV28 with TRBJ2-7; 11 positions agree with TRBD1. There are 15 residues in the CDR3. Germline V gives CDR1 MDHEN, CDR2 SYDVKM. V trimming: 6 bases; J trimming: 0 bases; junction bases outside the gene matches: 4. The CDR3 is CASRTGTGGSYEQYF. The DNA of the CDR3 is TGTGCCAGCAGGACCGGGACAGGGGGCTCCTACGAGCAGTACTTC.

CDR3 coding DNA: TGTGCCAGCAGTGAAGGCAGTCAGAGCTCCTATAATTCACCCCTCCACTTT. Its translation: CASSEGSQSSYNSPLHF. The chain employs TRBV2 and TRBJ1-6, with D unresolved. The germline V gene encodes CDR1 SNHLY and CDR2 FYNNEI. With 1 base removed from V and 0 bases from J, the gap between germline ends came to 10 bases. CDR3 length equals 17 residues.